This TCR beta chain was captured in a study of T cell responses to AZD1222 COVID-19 vaccine. V was pared by 1 base and J by 4 bases, with 5 bases of the junction left unmatched. This CDR3 contains 16 residues. CDR1 and CDR2 from the germline V gene are SNHLY and FYNNEI. Clones were sequenced by immunoSEQ multiplex PCR, and TCRdb holds only the in-frame ones, with some missing. Of roughly 150,000 clones listed, around 90% are singletons. The analysis combined second doses at about 4 or about 12 weeks. The origin of this receptor is an adult who received the AZD1222 COVID-19 vaccine. The sequenced sample was peripheral blood, obtained 28 days after the second AZD1222 dose. The chain combines TRBV2 with TRBJ2-5, with 11 bases identical to TRBD1. The CDR3, as DNA: TGTGCCAGCAGTGAAGGGACAGGGGGCTGGGGAGAGACCCAGTACTTC. Translated: CASSEGTGGWGETQYF.